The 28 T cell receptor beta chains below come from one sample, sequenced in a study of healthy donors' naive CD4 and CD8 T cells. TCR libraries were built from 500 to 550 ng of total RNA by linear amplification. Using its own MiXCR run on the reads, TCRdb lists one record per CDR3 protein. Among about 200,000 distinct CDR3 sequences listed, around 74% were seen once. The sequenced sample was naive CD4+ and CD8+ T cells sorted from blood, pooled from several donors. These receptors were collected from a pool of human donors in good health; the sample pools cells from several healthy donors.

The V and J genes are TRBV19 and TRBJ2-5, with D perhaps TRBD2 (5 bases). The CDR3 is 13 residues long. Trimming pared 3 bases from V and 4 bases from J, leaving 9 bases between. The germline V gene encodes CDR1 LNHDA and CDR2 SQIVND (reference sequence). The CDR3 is CASSIGGAETQYF. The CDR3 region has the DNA TGTGCCAGTAGTATCGGAGGCGCAGAGACCCAGTACTTC. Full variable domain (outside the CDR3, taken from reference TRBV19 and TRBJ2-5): DGGITQSPKYLFRKEGQNVTLSCEQNLNHDAMYWYRQDPGQGLRLIYYSQIVNDFQKGDIAEGYSVSREKKESFPLTVTSAQKNPTAFYLCASSIGGAETQYFGPGTRLLVL.

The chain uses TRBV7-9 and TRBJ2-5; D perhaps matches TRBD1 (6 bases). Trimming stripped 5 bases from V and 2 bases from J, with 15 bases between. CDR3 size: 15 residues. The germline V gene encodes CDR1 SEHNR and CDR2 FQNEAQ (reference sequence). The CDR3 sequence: CASSLTNREQETQYF. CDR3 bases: TGTGCCAGCAGCCTAACTAACAGGGAACAAGAGACCCAGTACTTC.

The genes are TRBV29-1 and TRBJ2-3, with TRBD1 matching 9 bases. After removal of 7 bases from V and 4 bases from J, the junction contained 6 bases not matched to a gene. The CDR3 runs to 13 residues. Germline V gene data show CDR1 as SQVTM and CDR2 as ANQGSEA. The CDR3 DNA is TGCAGCGCCGACAGGGGGTGGTCAGATACGCAGTATTTT. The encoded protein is CSADRGWSDTQYF.

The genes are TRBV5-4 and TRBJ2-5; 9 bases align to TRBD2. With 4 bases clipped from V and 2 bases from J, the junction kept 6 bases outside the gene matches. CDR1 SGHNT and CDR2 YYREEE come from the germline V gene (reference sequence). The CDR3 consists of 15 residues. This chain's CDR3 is CASSDRTSEQETQYF. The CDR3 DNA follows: TGTGCCAGCAGCGATCGGACTAGCGAACAAGAGACCCAGTACTTC.

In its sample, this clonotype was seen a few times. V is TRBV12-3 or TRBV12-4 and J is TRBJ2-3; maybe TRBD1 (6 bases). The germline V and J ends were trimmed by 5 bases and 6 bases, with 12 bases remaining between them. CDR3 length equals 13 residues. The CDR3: CASSLNRADTQYF. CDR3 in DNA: TGTGCCAGCAGTCTAAACAGGGCTGATACGCAGTATTTT.

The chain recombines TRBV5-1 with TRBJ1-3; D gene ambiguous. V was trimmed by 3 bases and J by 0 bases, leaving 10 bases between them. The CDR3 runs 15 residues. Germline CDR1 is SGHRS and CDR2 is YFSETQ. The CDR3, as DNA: TGCGCCAGCAGCTCTACGACGGGCTCTGGAAACACCATATATTTT. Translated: CASSSTTGSGNTIYF.

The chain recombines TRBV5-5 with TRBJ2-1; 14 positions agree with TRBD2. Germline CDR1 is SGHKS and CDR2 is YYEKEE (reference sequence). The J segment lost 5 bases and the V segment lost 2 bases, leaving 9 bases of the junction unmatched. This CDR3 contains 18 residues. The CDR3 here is CASSLRLAGGPQDNEQFF. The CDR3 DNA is TGTGCCAGCAGCTTAAGACTAGCGGGAGGGCCTCAGGACAATGAGCAGTTCTTC.

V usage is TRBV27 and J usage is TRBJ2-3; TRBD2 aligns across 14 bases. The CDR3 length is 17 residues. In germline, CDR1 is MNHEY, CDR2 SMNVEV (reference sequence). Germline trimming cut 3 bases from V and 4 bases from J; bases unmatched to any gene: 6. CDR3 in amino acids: CASSFGGTSGRADTQYF. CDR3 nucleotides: TGTGCCAGCAGTTTTGGGGGGACTAGCGGGAGAGCAGATACGCAGTATTTT.

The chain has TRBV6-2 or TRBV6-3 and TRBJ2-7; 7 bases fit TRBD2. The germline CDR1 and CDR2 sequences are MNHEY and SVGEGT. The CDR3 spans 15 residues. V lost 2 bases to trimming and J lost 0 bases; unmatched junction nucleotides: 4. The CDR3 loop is CASSYPSGSSYEQYF. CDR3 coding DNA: TGTGCCAGCAGTTACCCTAGCGGTAGCTCCTACGAGCAGTACTTC.

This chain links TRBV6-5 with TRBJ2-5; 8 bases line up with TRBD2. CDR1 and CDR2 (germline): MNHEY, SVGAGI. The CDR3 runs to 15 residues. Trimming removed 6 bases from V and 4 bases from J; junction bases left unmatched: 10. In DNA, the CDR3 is TGTGCCAGCAGCCTCCGGGAGGGGTGGAGAGAGACCCAGTACTTC. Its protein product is CASSLREGWRETQYF.

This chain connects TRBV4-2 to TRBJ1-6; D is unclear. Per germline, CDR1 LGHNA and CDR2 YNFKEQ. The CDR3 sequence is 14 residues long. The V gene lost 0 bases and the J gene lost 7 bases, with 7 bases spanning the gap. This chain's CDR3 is CASSQDWENSPLHF. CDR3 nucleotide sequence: TGTGCCAGCAGCCAAGATTGGGAAAATTCACCCCTCCACTTT.

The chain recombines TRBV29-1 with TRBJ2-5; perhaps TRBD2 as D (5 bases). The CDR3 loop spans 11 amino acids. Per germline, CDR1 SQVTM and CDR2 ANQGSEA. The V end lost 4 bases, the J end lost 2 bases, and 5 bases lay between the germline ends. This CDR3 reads CSVGEQETQYF. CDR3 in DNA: TGCAGCGTTGGGGAGCAAGAGACCCAGTACTTC.

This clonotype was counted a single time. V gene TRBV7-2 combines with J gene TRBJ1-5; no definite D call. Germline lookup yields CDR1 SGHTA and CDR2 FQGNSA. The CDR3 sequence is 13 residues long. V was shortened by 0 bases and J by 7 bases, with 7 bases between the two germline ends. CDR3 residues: CASSLAGGQPQHF. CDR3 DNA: TGTGCCAGCAGCTTAGCAGGTGGGCAGCCCCAGCATTTT.

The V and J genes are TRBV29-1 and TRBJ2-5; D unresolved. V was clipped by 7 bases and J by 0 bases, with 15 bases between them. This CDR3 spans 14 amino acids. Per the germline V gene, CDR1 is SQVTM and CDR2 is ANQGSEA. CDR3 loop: CSAQVTLNQETQYF. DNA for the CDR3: TGCAGCGCCCAAGTCACTCTTAACCAAGAGACCCAGTACTTC.

In nucleotides, the CDR3 is TGCAGCGTGGAGACAGCATACTATGGCTACACCTTC. This sequence encodes CSVETAYYGYTF. The J gene is TRBJ1-2, the V gene TRBV29-1; TRBD1 might be the D (5 bases). Germline V CDR1 and CDR2: SQVTM, ANQGSEA. The CDR3 spans 12 residues. Trimming removed 6 bases at V and 3 bases at J, with 11 bases between.

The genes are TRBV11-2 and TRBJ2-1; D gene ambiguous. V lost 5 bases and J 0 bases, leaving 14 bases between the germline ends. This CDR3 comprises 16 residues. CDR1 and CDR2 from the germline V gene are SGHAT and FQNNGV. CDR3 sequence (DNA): TGTGCCAGCAGCCAAGAGGCCGAAAGCTCCTACAATGAGCAGTTCTTC. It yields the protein CASSQEAESSYNEQFF.

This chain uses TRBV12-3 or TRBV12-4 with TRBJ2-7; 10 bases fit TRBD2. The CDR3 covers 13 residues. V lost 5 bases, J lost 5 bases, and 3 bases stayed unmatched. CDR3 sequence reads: CASSPGTSDEQYF. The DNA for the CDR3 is TGTGCCAGCAGTCCCGGGACTAGCGACGAGCAGTACTTC.

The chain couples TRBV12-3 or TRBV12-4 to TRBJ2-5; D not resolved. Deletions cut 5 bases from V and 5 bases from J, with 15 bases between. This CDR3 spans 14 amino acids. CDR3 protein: CASSGPVSGETQYF. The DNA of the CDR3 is TGTGCCAGCAGTGGACCAGTGAGTGGGGAGACCCAGTACTTC.

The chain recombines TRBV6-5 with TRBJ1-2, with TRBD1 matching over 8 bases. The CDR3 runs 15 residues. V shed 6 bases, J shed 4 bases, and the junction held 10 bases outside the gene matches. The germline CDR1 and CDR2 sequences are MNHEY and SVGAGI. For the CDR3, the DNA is TGTGCCAGCAGCCAGACGGGCCAGGGGGCCTATGGCTACACCTTC. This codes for CASSQTGQGAYGYTF.

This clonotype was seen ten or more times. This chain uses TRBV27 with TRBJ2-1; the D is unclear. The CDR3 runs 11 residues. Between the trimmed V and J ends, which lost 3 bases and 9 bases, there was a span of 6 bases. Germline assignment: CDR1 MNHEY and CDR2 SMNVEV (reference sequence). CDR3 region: CASSFGVEQFF. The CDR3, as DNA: TGTGCCAGCAGTTTTGGGGTTGAGCAGTTCTTC.

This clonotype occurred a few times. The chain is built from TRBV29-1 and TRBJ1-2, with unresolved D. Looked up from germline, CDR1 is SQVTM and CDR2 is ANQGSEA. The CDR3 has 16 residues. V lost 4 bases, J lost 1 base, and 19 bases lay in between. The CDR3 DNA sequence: TGCAGCGTTGTAAATACTCTCCCGGGCCTTAACTATGGCTACACCTTC. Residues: CSVVNTLPGLNYGYTF. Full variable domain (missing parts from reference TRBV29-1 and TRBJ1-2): SAVISQKPSRDICQRGTSLTIQCQVDSQVTMMFWYRQQPGQSLTLIATANQGSEATYESGFVIDKFPISRPNLTFSTLTVSNMSPEDSSIYLCSVVNTLPGLNYGYTFGSGTRLTVV.

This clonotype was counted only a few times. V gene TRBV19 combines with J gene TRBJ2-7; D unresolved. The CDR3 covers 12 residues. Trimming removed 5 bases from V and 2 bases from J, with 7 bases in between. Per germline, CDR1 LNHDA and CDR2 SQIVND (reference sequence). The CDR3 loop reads CASSPAAYEQYF. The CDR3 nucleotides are TGTGCCAGTAGTCCGGCAGCCTACGAGCAGTACTTC.

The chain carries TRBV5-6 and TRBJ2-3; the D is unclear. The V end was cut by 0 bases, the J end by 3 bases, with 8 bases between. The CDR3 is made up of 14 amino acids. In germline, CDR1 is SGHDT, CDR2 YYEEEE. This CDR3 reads CASSLVTTTDTQYF. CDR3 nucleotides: TGTGCCAGCAGCTTGGTTACTACTACAGATACGCAGTATTTT.

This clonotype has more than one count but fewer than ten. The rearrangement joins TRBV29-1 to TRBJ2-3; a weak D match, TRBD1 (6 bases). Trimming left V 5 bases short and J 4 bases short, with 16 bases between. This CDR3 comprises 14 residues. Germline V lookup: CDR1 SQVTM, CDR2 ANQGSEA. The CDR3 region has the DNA TGCAGCGTTCGGGACACGACTGGGGCAGATACGCAGTATTTT. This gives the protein CSVRDTTGADTQYF.

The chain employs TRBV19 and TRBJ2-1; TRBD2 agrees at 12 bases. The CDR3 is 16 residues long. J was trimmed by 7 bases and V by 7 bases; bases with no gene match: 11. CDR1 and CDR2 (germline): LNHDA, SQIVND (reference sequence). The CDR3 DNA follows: TGTGCCAGTACCACACTGCTAGCGGGAGGGCGGAATGAGCAGTTCTTC. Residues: CASTTLLAGGRNEQFF.

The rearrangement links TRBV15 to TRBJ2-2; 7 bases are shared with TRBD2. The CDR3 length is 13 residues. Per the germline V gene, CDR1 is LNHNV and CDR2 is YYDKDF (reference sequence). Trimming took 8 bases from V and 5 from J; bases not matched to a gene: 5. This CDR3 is CATRGRNTGELFF. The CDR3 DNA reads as TGTGCCACCCGCGGGAGAAATACCGGGGAGCTGTTTTTT.

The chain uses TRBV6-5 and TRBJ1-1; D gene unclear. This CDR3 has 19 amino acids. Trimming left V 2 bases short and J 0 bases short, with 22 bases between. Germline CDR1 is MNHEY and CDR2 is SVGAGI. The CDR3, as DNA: TGTGCCAGCAGTTACAGTCGCCCGTCCGTTCTGAGAGTGAACACTGAAGCTTTCTTT. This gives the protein CASSYSRPSVLRVNTEAFF.

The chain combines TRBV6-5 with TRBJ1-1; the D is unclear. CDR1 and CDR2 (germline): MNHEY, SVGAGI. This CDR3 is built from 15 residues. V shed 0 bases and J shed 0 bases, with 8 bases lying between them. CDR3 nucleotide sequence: TGTGCCAGCAGTTACTCGTGGACGGTGAACACTGAAGCTTTCTTT. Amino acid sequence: CASSYSWTVNTEAFF.